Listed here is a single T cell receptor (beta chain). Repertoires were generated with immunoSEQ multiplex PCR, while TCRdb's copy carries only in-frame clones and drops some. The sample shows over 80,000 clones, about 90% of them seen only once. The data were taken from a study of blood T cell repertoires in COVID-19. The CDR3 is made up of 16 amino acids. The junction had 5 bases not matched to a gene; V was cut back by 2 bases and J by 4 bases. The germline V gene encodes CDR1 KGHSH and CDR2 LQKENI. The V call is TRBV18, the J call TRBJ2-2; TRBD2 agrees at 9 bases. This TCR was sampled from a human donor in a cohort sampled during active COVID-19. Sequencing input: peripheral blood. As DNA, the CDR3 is TGTGCCAGCTCACCATCCAGCGGGAGGCCCACCGGGGAGCTGTTTTTT. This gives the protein CASSPSSGRPTGELFF.